This T cell receptor beta chain was profiled in a study of blood T cell repertoires in COVID-19. Looking at the study overall: Samples representing acute and convalescent COVID-19 were sourced from the United States, Italy and Spain. T cells, B-cell-depleted T cells, or PBMCs provided the cDNA or gDNA that served as material.

Only in-frame clones appear in the TCRdb table, and some are missing; sequencing was by immunoSEQ multiplex PCR. The table shows approximately 240,000 clones, with about 80% occurring only once. Ages ranged from about 18 to 89 years, with residence in fewer than 25 US areas. Germline V gene data show CDR1 as KGHDR and CDR2 as SFDVKD. Trimming cost V 3 bases and J 10 bases; bases outside gene matches: 5. There are 13 residues in the CDR3. V gene TRBV24-1 combines with J gene TRBJ1-2; 9 bases line up with TRBD1. The TCR comes from a woman aged 40 to 50 with acute COVID-19. The sequenced material came from PBMCs or T cells enriched from blood (not recorded which). The CDR3 protein is CATSDRDRDDYTF. The DNA of the CDR3 is TGTGCCACCAGTGATCGGGACAGGGACGACTACACCTTC.